The 30 T cell receptor beta chains reported below all come from one sample, sequenced in a study of sequential checkpoint blockade in melanoma. Here immunoSEQ multiplex PCR was the method, and the copy in TCRdb shows in-frame clones only, minus some. The table includes some 3,000 clones, just over 20% detected once. Described treatment: randomized to nivolumab then ipilimumab (arm A) or the reverse (arm B). The sequencing here drew on tumor tissue (inferred from file names), taken from a patient given nivolumab and ipilimumab in sequence. Receptors were obtained from a human donor with melanoma.

By share of the sample, this clone is medium-sized. The chain recombines TRBV11-3 with TRBJ1-5; tentative D call: TRBD1 (6 bases). V was trimmed by 3 bases and J by 6 bases, leaving 15 bases between them. CDR3 length: 15 residues. Germline assignment: CDR1 SGHNT and CDR2 YENEEA. CDR3 protein: CASSFGTREAQPQHF. The CDR3 DNA is TGTGCCAGCAGCTTTGGGACAAGGGAGGCTCAGCCCCAGCATTTT.

This clone ranks as medium-sized (0.01 to 0.1%). This chain uses TRBV11-3 with TRBJ2-7; the match to TRBD1 covers 7 bases. CDR1 and CDR2 from the germline V gene are SGHNT and YENEEA. The CDR3 runs to 14 residues. With V trimmed by 4 bases and J by 3 bases, 6 bases remained unmatched. The CDR3 reads CASSWAGTDYEQYF. CDR3 in DNA: TGTGCCAGCAGCTGGGCCGGGACAGACTACGAGCAGTACTTC.

This chain links TRBV19 with TRBJ1-4; 7 bases fit TRBD1. The CDR3 loop spans 17 amino acids. Germline CDR1 reads LNHDA; CDR2 reads SQIVND (reference sequence). Unmatched junction bases numbered 23, after V lost 11 bases and J lost 8 bases. The CDR3 coding sequence is TGTGCCGAAAAATCAACCGGGACAGCTAAACGACGGGAAAAACTGTTTTTT. Residues: CAEKSTGTAKRREKLFF.

The sample holds many counts of this clone. The genes are TRBV11-3 and TRBJ2-5; no clear D gene. Trimming stripped 6 bases from V and 4 bases from J, with 27 bases between. This CDR3 comprises 18 residues. CDR1 is SGHNT, CDR2 YENEEA, per germline. CDR3 nucleotides: TGTGCCAGCAGGGGTGGCGTGGAGTACAGCTTGAAGCGAGAGACCCAGTACTTC. As protein: CASRGGVEYSLKRETQYF.

This clone has only a few counts. V and J are TRBV6-8 and TRBJ2-7; 12 positions agree with TRBD1. This CDR3 contains 14 residues. V shed 5 bases and J 9 bases; nucleotides not matched to a gene: 8. Per the germline V gene, CDR1 is MNHGY and CDR2 is SAAAGT. CDR3 sequence (DNA): TGTGCCAGCAGTCGAACCGGGACAGGGGGCAGGCAGTACTTC. Translating gives CASSRTGTGGRQYF.

This clone has a handful of counts. The chain uses TRBV6-8 and TRBJ2-3; D unclear. CDR1 is MNHGY, CDR2 SAAAGT, per germline. There are 15 residues in the CDR3. The V and J ends lost 4 bases and 0 bases respectively, with 11 bases between them. CDR3 residues: CASSFDLRSTDTQYF. The DNA for the CDR3 is TGTGCCAGCAGTTTCGACCTAAGGAGCACAGATACGCAGTATTTT.

This clone is categorized as medium-sized. This chain links TRBV11-3 with TRBJ2-2; D is undetermined. The CDR3 has 17 residues. Germline-derived CDR1 and CDR2 are SGHNT and YENEEA. V was shortened by 4 bases and J by 2 bases, with 17 bases between the two germline ends. Here the CDR3 reads CASSSPVKGLNTGELFF. CDR3 sequence (DNA): TGTGCCAGCAGCTCCCCGGTGAAGGGATTAAACACCGGGGAGCTGTTTTTT. Combining the CDR3 with reference TRBV11-3 and TRBJ2-2 gives the whole variable domain EAGVVQSPRYKIIEKKQPVAFWCNPISGHNTLYWYLQNLGQGPELLIRYENEEAVDDSQLPKDRFSAERLKGVDSTLKIQPAELGDSAVYLCASSSPVKGLNTGELFFGEGSRLTVL.

V and J are TRBV29-1 and TRBJ1-2; 7 bases agree with TRBD1. Germline assignment: CDR1 SQVTM and CDR2 ANQGSEA. The V and J ends lost 6 bases and 6 bases, in that order; junction bases with no gene match: 7. The CDR3 extends over 12 amino acids. The CDR3 reads CSVVRDSNGYTF. CDR3 sequence (DNA): TGCAGCGTGGTCCGGGACAGCAATGGCTACACCTTC.

This chain joins TRBV5-1 and TRBJ2-5; weak D call: TRBD2 (7 bases). V dropped 0 bases and J dropped 5 bases, with 14 bases sitting between them. Germline-derived CDR1 and CDR2 are SGHRS and YFSETQ. The CDR3 consists of 15 residues. Here the CDR3 reads CASSLARGATETQYF. DNA of the CDR3: TGCGCCAGCAGCTTGGCACGGGGGGCCACGGAGACCCAGTACTTC.

The V gene is TRBV28, the J gene TRBJ1-2; D is undetermined. The CDR3 sequence is 13 residues long. Per germline, CDR1 MDHEN and CDR2 SYDVKM. V was shortened by 6 bases and J by 3 bases, with 11 bases between the two germline ends. As DNA, the CDR3 is TGTGCCAGCAGCTCACTTTGGGACTATGGCTACACCTTC. It yields the protein CASSSLWDYGYTF.

In this sample, this clone is medium-sized. V gene TRBV23-1 combines with J gene TRBJ2-2, with D unclear. TRBV23-1 carries the ORF label, with uncertain function. CDR3 size: 17 residues. The V end lost 6 bases, the J end lost 0 bases, and 17 bases lay between the germline ends. DNA for the CDR3: TGCGCCAGCAGCCAAGCCCCCGGTAGTTCGAACACCGGGGAGCTGTTTTTT. Encoded protein: CASSQAPGSSNTGELFF.

This clone has a handful of counts. This rearrangement joins TRBV5-1 to TRBJ2-3; 13 nucleotides line up with TRBD2. This CDR3 is 19 amino acids long. Germline V CDR1 and CDR2: SGHRS, YFSETQ. V lost 2 bases, J lost 2 bases, and 11 bases stayed unmatched. The CDR3 region has the DNA TGCGCCAGCAGCTTCGAACTAGCGGGGGGGCTGGAAAACACAGATACGCAGTATTTT. Protein product: CASSFELAGGLENTDTQYF. Variable domain in full (rest from reference TRBV5-1 and TRBJ2-3): KAGVTQTPRYLIKTRGQQVTLSCSPISGHRSVSWYQQTPGQGLQFLFEYFSETQRNKGNFPGRFSGRQFSNSRSEMNVSTLELGDSALYLCASSFELAGGLENTDTQYFGPGTRLTVL.

This clone counts as medium-sized (0.01 to 0.1%). The chain couples TRBV11-3 to TRBJ1-2; D gene ambiguous. The CDR3 consists of 14 residues. V was cut by 4 bases and J by 7 bases, with 16 bases left in between. Germline CDR1 SGHNT, CDR2 YENEEA. This CDR3 is CASSSRPLRRGYTF. The CDR3 nucleotides read TGTGCCAGCAGCTCTCGGCCCCTCCGGCGTGGCTACACCTTC.

This rearrangement joins TRBV30 to TRBJ1-1, with no clear D. The CDR3 has 13 residues. Germline V gene data show CDR1 as GTSNPN and CDR2 as SVGIG (reference sequence). The V end was cut by 0 bases, the J end by 7 bases, with 12 bases between. Written as DNA, the CDR3 is TGTGCCTGGAGTGTAATAGGGCAGGATGAAGCTTTCTTT. This translates into CAWSVIGQDEAFF.

This chain links TRBV6-8 with TRBJ1-2; 11 bases match TRBD1. Per germline, CDR1 MNHGY and CDR2 SAAAGT. Trimming cost V 2 bases and J 4 bases; bases outside gene matches: 6. The CDR3 consists of 16 residues. DNA for the CDR3: TGTGCCAGCAGTTACCTGCGGACAGGGGGCTCCTATGGCTACACCTTC. It codes for CASSYLRTGGSYGYTF.

With regard to this clone: Its ends do not fully match the called genes, so a read error is possible. The V gene is TRBV6-8, the J gene TRBJ2-5, with 9 bases that match TRBD2. Germline V gene lookup returns CDR1 MNHGY and CDR2 SAAAGT. The CDR3 has 16 amino acids. CDR3 bases: TGTGCCAGCAGTGACTCACCTAGCGGGGCCCCAGAGACCCAGTACTTC. Its protein is CASSDSPSGAPETQYF.

The chain has TRBV18 and TRBJ1-2; 8 bases line up with TRBD1. Germline CDR1 KGHSH, CDR2 LQKENI. The CDR3 consists of 14 residues. V was clipped by 3 bases and J by 4 bases; unmatched bases: 4. This CDR3 reads CASSPAGGGYGYTF. CDR3 bases: TGTGCCAGCTCACCCGCAGGGGGCGGCTATGGCTACACCTTC.

The V call is TRBV19, the J call TRBJ1-5; maybe TRBD1 (5 bases). Deletions cut 8 bases from V and 0 bases from J, with 20 bases between. Germline V gene sequence: CDR1 LNHDA, CDR2 SQIVND (reference sequence). The length of the CDR3 is 17 residues. The CDR3: CASGNRDGFYSNQPQHF. CDR3 nucleotides: TGTGCCAGTGGAAACCGGGACGGCTTTTATAGCAATCAGCCCCAGCATTTT.

The J gene is TRBJ1-3, the V gene TRBV30; no firm D call. With 0 bases removed from V and 0 bases from J, the gap between germline ends came to 18 bases. The CDR3 is 18 residues long. Per germline, CDR1 GTSNPN and CDR2 SVGIG (reference sequence). CDR3 sequence (DNA): TGTGCCTGGAGTGTGGGTGGAGGACCCCAAAGCTCTGGAAACACCATATATTTT. Translating gives CAWSVGGGPQSSGNTIYF.

The chain couples TRBV6-8 to TRBJ2-3; TRBD1 matches 8 bases. Per the germline V gene, CDR1 is MNHGY and CDR2 is SAAAGT. This CDR3 is 17 amino acids long. The junction had 11 bases not matched to a gene; V was cut back by 5 bases and J by 1 base. Written as DNA, the CDR3 is TGTGCCAGCAGTGCCGCCCCAGGGGGCGAGGGCACAGATACGCAGTATTTT. Its translation: CASSAAPGGEGTDTQYF.

This clone is labeled medium-sized. The chain recombines TRBV6-1 with TRBJ1-5; a weak D match, TRBD1 (5 bases). V lost 1 base and J lost 1, with 11 bases in between. The CDR3 is 16 amino acids. Germline values: CDR1 MNHNS, CDR2 SASEGT. This chain's CDR3 is CASSEDPGWSNQPQHF. The DNA for the CDR3 is TGTGCCAGCAGTGAAGATCCAGGGTGGAGCAATCAGCCCCAGCATTTT.

The gene calls are TRBV14 and TRBJ1-2; D uncertain. V was trimmed by 2 bases and J by 0 bases, leaving 22 bases between them. Germline assignment: CDR1 SGHDN and CDR2 FVKESK. This CDR3 is 19 amino acids long. CDR3 sequence reads: CASSQHADIYGYTNYGYTF. CDR3 DNA sequence: TGTGCCAGCAGCCAACATGCCGACATTTACGGTTATACTAACTATGGCTACACCTTC. The complete variable domain, with remaining parts taken from reference TRBV14 and TRBJ1-2, reads EAGVTQFPSHSVIEKGQTVTLRCDPISGHDNLYWYRRVMGKEIKFLLHFVKESKQDESGMPNNRFLAERTGGTYSTLKVQPAELEDSGVYFCASSQHADIYGYTNYGYTFGSGTRLTVV.

The chain has TRBV5-1 and TRBJ1-1; TRBD1 is a possible D gene (5 bases). Germline V gene data show CDR1 as SGHRS and CDR2 as YFSETQ. The V gene lost 4 bases and the J gene lost 1 base, with 11 bases spanning the gap. The CDR3 is made up of 14 amino acids. CDR3 amino acids: CASSPFTGNTEAFF. CDR3 coding DNA: TGCGCCAGCAGCCCCTTTACAGGGAACACTGAAGCTTTCTTT. The variable domain in full, completed from reference TRBV5-1 and TRBJ1-1, reads KAGVTQTPRYLIKTRGQQVTLSCSPISGHRSVSWYQQTPGQGLQFLFEYFSETQRNKGNFPGRFSGRQFSNSRSEMNVSTLELGDSALYLCASSPFTGNTEAFFGQGTRLTVV.

The rearrangement uses TRBV25-1 and TRBJ2-3; D possibly corresponds to TRBD2 (6 bases). V lost 5 bases to trimming and J lost 0 bases, with 9 bases between them. Germline V lookup: CDR1 MGHDK, CDR2 SYGVNS. This CDR3 contains 14 residues. The CDR3 coding sequence is TGTGCCAGCAGTTTACGGGGGAGCACAGATACGCAGTATTTT. Protein: CASSLRGSTDTQYF.

There are many counts of this clone. The rearrangement joins TRBV11-3 to TRBJ2-5; no reliable D call. V was clipped by 2 bases and J by 4 bases, with 17 bases between them. The CDR3 loop spans 16 amino acids. CDR1 SGHNT and CDR2 YENEEA come from the germline V gene. Here the CDR3 reads CASSLSALPPRETQYF. DNA of the CDR3: TGTGCCAGCAGCTTATCGGCATTACCACCTCGAGAGACCCAGTACTTC.

This clone has at least ten counts. The chain couples TRBV23-1 to TRBJ2-7, with a tentative D call TRBD1 (6 bases). TRBV23-1 is sorted into the ORF group, with uncertain function. The CDR3 is made up of 13 amino acids. The ends were cut back, 6 bases at V and 3 bases at J, with 12 bases in the middle. In nucleotides, the CDR3 is TGCGCCAGCAGCCAAGAAGGGGGCTACGAGCAGTACTTC. Protein sequence: CASSQEGGYEQYF.

By share of the sample, this clone is medium-sized. This chain uses TRBV11-3 with TRBJ2-3; no clear D. V was pared by 4 bases and J by 11 bases, with 22 bases between. CDR1 is SGHNT and CDR2 is YENEEA in the germline V gene. CDR3 length: 15 amino acids. CDR3 in DNA: TGTGCCAGCAGCTCTAGGTTTCCAAGTTGGACGGTGCAGTATTTT. It encodes CASSSRFPSWTVQYF.

The chain employs TRBV14 and TRBJ1-2, with TRBD1 as a possible D gene (5 bases). The CDR3 has 15 amino acids. Trimming took 1 base from V and 3 from J, leaving 12 bases between them. CDR1 is SGHDN, CDR2 FVKESK, per germline. In DNA, the CDR3 is TGTGCCAGCAGCCAAGTTAGGGGTTTCGACTATGGCTACACCTTC. This gives the protein CASSQVRGFDYGYTF.

The chain is built from TRBV14 and TRBJ2-5; either TRBD1 or TRBD2 may supply D (6 bases each). Per the germline V gene, CDR1 is SGHDN and CDR2 is FVKESK. V lost 1 base and J lost 3, with 12 bases in between. The CDR3 is 15 amino acids. This CDR3 is CASSQGMRGEETQYF. The CDR3 DNA follows: TGTGCCAGCAGCCAAGGCATGAGGGGGGAAGAGACCCAGTACTTC. The entire variable domain, with the rest obtained from reference TRBV14 and TRBJ2-5, is as follows: EAGVTQFPSHSVIEKGQTVTLRCDPISGHDNLYWYRRVMGKEIKFLLHFVKESKQDESGMPNNRFLAERTGGTYSTLKVQPAELEDSGVYFCASSQGMRGEETQYFGPGTRLLVL.

This clone rates as large. The junction does not match germline at one end; this may be a read error. The gene calls are TRBV6-8 and TRBJ1-2; a weak D match, TRBD1 (5 bases). The CDR3 is 15 amino acids. Germline CDR1 MNHGY, CDR2 SAAAGT. This CDR3 reads CAISGPGRGGYGYTF. The CDR3 DNA sequence: TGTGCCATCAGTGGGCCGGGACGTGGGGGCTATGGCTACACCTTC.